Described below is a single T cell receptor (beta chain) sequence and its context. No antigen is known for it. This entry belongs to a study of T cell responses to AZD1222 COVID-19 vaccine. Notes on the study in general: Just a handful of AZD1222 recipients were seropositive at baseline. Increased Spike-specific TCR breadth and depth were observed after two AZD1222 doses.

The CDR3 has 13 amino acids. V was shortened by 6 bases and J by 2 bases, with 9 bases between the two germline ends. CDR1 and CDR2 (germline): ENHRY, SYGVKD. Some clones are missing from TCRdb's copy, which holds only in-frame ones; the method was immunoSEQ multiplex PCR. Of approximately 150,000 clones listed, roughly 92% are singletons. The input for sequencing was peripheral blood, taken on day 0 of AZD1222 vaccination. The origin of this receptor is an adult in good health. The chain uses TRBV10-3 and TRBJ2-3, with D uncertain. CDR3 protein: CAIRAGATDTQYF. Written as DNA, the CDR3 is TGTGCCATCAGGGCAGGTGCCACAGATACGCAGTATTTT.